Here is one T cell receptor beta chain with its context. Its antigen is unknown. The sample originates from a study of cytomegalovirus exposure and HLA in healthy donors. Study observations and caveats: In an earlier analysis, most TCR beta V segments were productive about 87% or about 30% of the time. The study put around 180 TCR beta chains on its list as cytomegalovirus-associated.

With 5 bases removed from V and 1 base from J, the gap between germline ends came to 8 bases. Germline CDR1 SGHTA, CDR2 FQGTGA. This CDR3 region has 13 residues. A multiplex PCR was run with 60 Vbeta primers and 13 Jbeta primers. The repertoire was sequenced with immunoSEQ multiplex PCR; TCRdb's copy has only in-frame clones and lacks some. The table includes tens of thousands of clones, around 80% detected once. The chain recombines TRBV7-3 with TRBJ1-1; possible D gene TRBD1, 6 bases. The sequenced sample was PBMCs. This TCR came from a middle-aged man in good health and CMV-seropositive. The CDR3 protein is CASSQTGNTEAFF. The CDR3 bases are TGTGCCAGCAGCCAGACAGGGAACACTGAAGCTTTCTTT.